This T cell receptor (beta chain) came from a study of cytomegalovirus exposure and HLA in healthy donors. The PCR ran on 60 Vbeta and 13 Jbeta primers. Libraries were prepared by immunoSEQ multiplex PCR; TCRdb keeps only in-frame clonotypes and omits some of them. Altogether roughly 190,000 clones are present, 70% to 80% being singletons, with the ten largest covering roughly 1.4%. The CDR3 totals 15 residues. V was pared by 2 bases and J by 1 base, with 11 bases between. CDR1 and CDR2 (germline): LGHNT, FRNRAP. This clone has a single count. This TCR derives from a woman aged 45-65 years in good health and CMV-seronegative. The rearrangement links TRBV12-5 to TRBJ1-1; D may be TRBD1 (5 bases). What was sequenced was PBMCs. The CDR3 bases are TGTGCTAGTGGTTTGCTGAGACAGACGAACACTGAAGCTTTCTTT. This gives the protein CASGLLRQTNTEAFF.